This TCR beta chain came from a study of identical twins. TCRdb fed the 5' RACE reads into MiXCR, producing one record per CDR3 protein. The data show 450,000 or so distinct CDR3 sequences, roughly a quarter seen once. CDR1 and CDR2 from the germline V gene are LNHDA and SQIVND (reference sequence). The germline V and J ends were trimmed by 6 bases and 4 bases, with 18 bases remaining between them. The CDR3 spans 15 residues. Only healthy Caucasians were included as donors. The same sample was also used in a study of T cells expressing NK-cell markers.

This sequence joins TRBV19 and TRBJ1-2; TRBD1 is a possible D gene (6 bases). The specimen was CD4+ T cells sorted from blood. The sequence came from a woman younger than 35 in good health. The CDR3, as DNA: TGTGCCAGTAGCACGGCGGGACATTCTACCTATGGCTACACCTTC. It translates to CASSTAGHSTYGYTF.